Each of the 18 T cell receptor beta chains below was sequenced from the same sample in a study of T-cell memory formation after mild COVID-19. TCRdb itself ran the 5' RACE reads through MiXCR, one entry per CDR3 protein. The table has 150,000 to 200,000 distinct CDR3 sequences, under 15% seen once. Input material: PBMCs or a T cell subset sorted from them (not recorded which). The receptor set was obtained from a young man who had mild COVID-19 (a few samples of this study predate the infection). Cell type and time point are not known.

In its sample, this clonotype was seen many times. This chain uses TRBV28 with TRBJ2-2, with D perhaps TRBD1 (6 bases). This CDR3 has 13 residues. Germline assignment: CDR1 MDHEN and CDR2 SYDVKM. The ends were cut back, 5 bases at V and 5 bases at J, with 9 bases in the middle. CDR3 sequence: CASSKRGTGELFF. CDR3 sequence (DNA): TGTGCCAGCAGTAAAAGGGGGACCGGGGAGCTGTTTTTT.

Concerning this clonotype itself: Its ends do not fully match the called genes, so a read error is possible. The chain joins TRBV7-7 to TRBJ2-5, with a tentative D call TRBD2 (6 bases). The germline V gene encodes CDR1 SSHAT and CDR2 FNYEAQ (reference sequence). The CDR3 consists of 14 residues. CDR3 sequence (DNA): TGTGCTAGCAGCTTGGAACTAGCCTACGAGACCCAGTACTTC. Encoded protein: CASSLELAYETQYF. Drawing the rest from reference TRBV7-7 and TRBJ2-5, the complete variable domain is GAGVSQSPRYKVTKRGQDVTLRCDPISSHATLYWYQQALGQGPEFLTYFNYEAQPDKSGLPSDRFSAERPEGSISTLTIQRTEQRDSAMYRCASSLELAYETQYFGPGTRLLVL.

This clonotype was detected a few times. The chain recombines TRBV4-2 with TRBJ1-4; TRBD1 might be the D (6 bases). Looked up from germline, CDR1 is LGHNA and CDR2 is YNFKEQ. CDR3 length equals 15 residues. V lost 1 base to trimming and J lost 5 bases, with 11 bases between them. This CDR3 is CASSQVGGSNEKLFF. CDR3 bases: TGTGCCAGCAGCCAAGTAGGGGGATCAAATGAAAAACTGTTTTTT.

In its sample, this clonotype was seen a few times. The chain is built from TRBV5-1 and TRBJ2-5, with a tentative D call TRBD1 (7 bases). Trimming shortened V by 8 bases and J by 5 bases, and 22 bases separated the two germline ends. Germline CDR1 SGHRS, CDR2 YFSETQ. The CDR3 contains 15 residues. The CDR3 region is CASRSQGGLGETQYF. CDR3 DNA sequence: TGCGCCAGTCGTTCCCAGGGGGGCCTGGGGGAGACCCAGTACTTC.

This clonotype was seen a few times. The V gene is TRBV5-1, the J gene TRBJ1-1, with a weak D call TRBD1 (5 bases). CDR1 and CDR2 (germline): SGHRS, YFSETQ. The CDR3 is made up of 12 amino acids. Trimming cost V 5 bases and J 1 base, with 6 bases left between them. The CDR3 nucleotides are TGCGCCAGCAGGGGGGGGAACACTGAAGCTTTCTTT. Protein sequence: CASRGGNTEAFF.

This clonotype has more than one count but fewer than ten. This sequence joins TRBV5-1 and TRBJ2-7; 9 nucleotides align to TRBD1. There are 14 residues in the CDR3. V lost 4 bases and J lost 5; bases outside the gene matches: 7. CDR1 and CDR2 (germline): SGHRS, YFSETQ. The CDR3 bases are TGCGCCAGCAGCCCAGGGACAGGGTTAAACGAGCAGTACGTC. Encoded protein: CASSPGTGLNEQYV.

This clonotype was found a few times. The chain combines TRBV13 with TRBJ2-7; D is unresolved. The CDR3 runs 12 residues. Trimming took off 5 bases at V and 2 bases at J, with 7 bases between the two ends. The germline V gene encodes CDR1 PRHDT and CDR2 FYEKMQ (reference sequence). The CDR3 sequence is CASSGRPYEQYF. The CDR3 DNA sequence: TGTGCCAGCAGCGGTCGACCCTACGAGCAGTACTTC.

V gene TRBV3-1 combines with J gene TRBJ1-6; D remains unclear. The CDR3 runs 13 residues. CDR1 and CDR2 from the germline V gene are LGHDT and YNNKEL (reference sequence). V lost 0 bases and J 7 bases, leaving 4 bases between the germline ends. DNA for the CDR3: TGTGCCAGCAGCCAAGACCCAAATTCACCCCTCCACTTT. Protein: CASSQDPNSPLHF.

This clonotype appeared a few times. This sequence joins TRBV2 and TRBJ2-5; D may be TRBD2 (5 bases). The CDR3 is made up of 13 amino acids. V lost 7 bases and J lost 3, with 12 bases in between. Germline CDR1 and CDR2: SNHLY and FYNNEI. CDR3 coding DNA: TGTGCCAGCACCCCGGAGGTTGAAGAGACCCAGTACTTC. Translation gives CASTPEVEETQYF.

The sample holds a few counts of this clonotype. The chain carries TRBV7-2 and TRBJ1-2; no firm D call. The V and J ends lost 4 bases and 4 bases respectively, with 13 bases between them. Germline-derived CDR1 and CDR2 are SGHTA and FQGNSA. The CDR3 has 14 amino acids. The CDR3 DNA reads TGTGCCAGCAGCTCGCGGTTCTTGGGCTATGGCTACACCTTC. Amino acids: CASSSRFLGYGYTF.

This clonotype was seen a few times. V and J are TRBV6-1 and TRBJ1-3; possibly TRBD1 for D (5 bases). This CDR3 contains 14 residues. The V end lost 7 bases, the J end lost 0 bases, and 10 bases lay between the germline ends. Germline V gives CDR1 MNHNS, CDR2 SASEGT. The chain's CDR3 is CASTGTFSGNTIYF. The CDR3 DNA reads as TGTGCCAGCACGGGGACCTTCTCTGGAAACACCATATATTTT.

The rearrangement uses TRBV6-5 and TRBJ1-2; 7 positions match TRBD1. Trimming took 8 bases from V and 8 from J; bases not matched to a gene: 8. Germline values: CDR1 MNHEY, CDR2 SVGAGI. This CDR3 has 12 amino acids. The CDR3 DNA is TGTGCCAGCCAGGGGGACAAAGGCGGCTACACCTTC. The encoded protein is CASQGDKGGYTF.

This clonotype showed up just a few times. The V and J genes are TRBV4-3 and TRBJ2-6; D gene ambiguous. Trimming removed 0 bases at V and 0 bases at J, with 9 bases between. CDR1 LGHNA and CDR2 YSLEER come from the germline V gene. The length of the CDR3 is 17 residues. CDR3 sequence reads: CASSQDWGFSGANVLTF. The CDR3, as DNA: TGCGCCAGCAGCCAAGATTGGGGTTTCTCTGGGGCCAACGTCCTGACTTTC.

The V and J genes are TRBV6-2 or TRBV6-3 and TRBJ2-1; D is possibly TRBD2 (5 bases). CDR3 length equals 15 residues. Per the germline V gene, CDR1 is MNHEY and CDR2 is SVGEGT. V lost 2 bases to trimming and J lost 8 bases, with 16 bases between them. The DNA of the CDR3 is TGTGCCAGCAGTTACGAGCCCACTAGGGCCCATGAGCAGTTCTTC. Translated, it gives CASSYEPTRAHEQFF.

In its sample, this clonotype was seen a few times. This chain uses TRBV28 with TRBJ2-3; 10 bases map to TRBD1. CDR1 MDHEN and CDR2 SYDVKM come from the germline V gene. The CDR3 runs 16 residues. The V gene end was trimmed by 5 bases and the J gene end by 0 bases; junction bases not matched to a gene: 5. CDR3 sequence (DNA): TGTGCCAGCAGTCTGTCGGGACAGGGGAGCACAGATACGCAGTATTTT. It codes for CASSLSGQGSTDTQYF.

This clonotype was observed a handful of times. The J gene is TRBJ2-7, the V gene TRBV28; possibly TRBD1 for D (6 bases). From germline, CDR1 is MDHEN and CDR2 SYDVKM. V was trimmed by 3 bases and J by 6 bases, leaving 9 bases between them. The CDR3 is made up of 12 amino acids. The DNA for the CDR3 is TGTGCCAGCAGTTTCACAGGGACCGAGCAGTACGTC. Translating it yields CASSFTGTEQYV.

This clonotype was recorded many times. The rearrangement uses TRBV12-3 or TRBV12-4 and TRBJ1-3; D gene uncertain. The CDR3 runs 14 residues. The V end was cut by 6 bases, the J end by 0 bases, with 9 bases between. This chain's CDR3 is CASSRRSSGNTIYF. CDR3 sequence (DNA): TGTGCCAGCAGCAGGAGGTCCTCTGGAAACACCATATATTTT.

Ten or more counts support this clonotype. The V and J genes are TRBV29-1 and TRBJ2-5; the D gene is possibly TRBD1 (8 bases). CDR1 and CDR2 (germline): SQVTM, ANQGSEA. With 7 bases removed from V and 5 bases from J, the gap between germline ends came to 20 bases. There are 14 residues in the CDR3. The CDR3: CSATGGQGWETQYF. DNA of the CDR3: TGCAGCGCCACGGGAGGACAGGGATGGGAGACCCAGTACTTC.